These T cell receptor beta chains were read from a single sample in a study of blood T cell repertoires in COVID-19. Clones were read by immunoSEQ multiplex PCR, and TCRdb kept only the in-frame ones, dropping some. The sample records under 150,000 clones, about 88% being singletons. Sequencing input: peripheral blood. These receptors originate from a woman in her 70s who had recovered from COVID-19. The conserved cysteine and the conserved F or W are not part of the CDR3 here. Clone size, where shown, is once, few, many, or a class for clones that have expanded.

>once|TRBV3-1/TRBV3-2|TRBJ1-3
ASSQSPLVTIY
>NA|TRBV5-1|TRBJ2-7
ASSSGRREYEQY
>NA|TRBV11-1|TRBJ1-2
ASSLGGTGDGYGYT
>NA|TRBV6-6|TRBJ1-4
ASSPPRRKPLGEKLF
>NA|TRBV5-5|TRBJ1-1
ASSLERDTEAF
>NA|TRBV5-1|TRBJ2-5
ASKPTGGAIQETQY
>NA|TRBV10-3|TRBJ1-1
ATQGQGMNTEAF
>NA|TRBV13|TRBJ2-1
ASSLALRGEQF
>NA|TRBV28|TRBJ2-5
ASKLAGSRETQY
>NA|TRBV28|TRBJ1-2
ATYWGGTRGYT
>NA|TRBV18|TRBJ1-3
ASSGLIGPGNTIY
>NA|TRBV6-2/TRBV6-3|TRBJ2-3
ASSYTQGADTQY
>NA|TRBV28|TRBJ2-5
ASSFAQFIQETQY
>NA|TRBV19|TRBJ2-1
ASSISRREWGRNEQF
>NA|TRBV5-8|TRBJ1-2
ASSPDRTYGYT
>NA|TRBV28|TRBJ1-1
ASSSPRGINTEAF
>NA|TRBV4-3|TRBJ2-5
ASSPRVAELQETQY
>NA|TRBV6-6|TRBJ1-3
ASRVFGGIKNTIY
>once|TRBV7-9|TRBJ2-7
ASSSLSYEQY
>few|TRBV4-3|TRBJ1-4
ASSPRDRASGGANEKLF
>NA|TRBV29-1|TRBJ2-2
SVAGLRDTGELF
>NA|TRBV11-2|TRBJ1-3
ASSFTGGNTIY
>once|TRBV3-1/TRBV3-2|TRBJ2-7
ASNLLGGEQY